These 23 T cell receptor beta chains share one sample of origin, sequenced in a study of blood T cell repertoires in COVID-19. Method: immunoSEQ multiplex PCR; TCRdb's copy keeps in-frame clones and lacks some. The sample lists approximately 220,000 clones; about four fifths were seen once. The sequenced material came from PBMCs or T cells enriched from blood (not recorded which). These receptors all come from a woman aged 50 to 60 who had been exposed to COVID-19.

This sequence joins TRBV23-1 and TRBJ2-3; 10 bases agree with TRBD1. TRBV23-1 is an open reading frame, and its role is uncertain. The junction had 6 bases not matched to a gene; V was cut back by 3 bases and J by 6 bases. This CDR3 region has 15 residues. CDR3 region: CASSHYGTGVDTQYF. The DNA for the CDR3 is TGCGCCAGCAGTCATTACGGGACAGGGGTGGATACGCAGTATTTT.

This clone was detected a few times. The chain carries TRBV5-6 and TRBJ1-1; D ambiguous. This CDR3 contains 17 residues. From germline, CDR1 is SGHDT and CDR2 YYEEEE. The V gene lost 0 bases and the J gene lost 0 bases, with 15 bases spanning the gap. CDR3 residues: CASSLGEVRRMNTEAFF. The CDR3 DNA follows: TGTGCCAGCAGCTTGGGTGAGGTCAGAAGAATGAACACTGAAGCTTTCTTT.

The V call is TRBV6-2 or TRBV6-3, the J call TRBJ2-2, with TRBD2 matching 8 bases. Germline V CDR1 and CDR2: MNHEY, SVGEGT. V gave up 4 bases and J gave up 6 bases; unmatched junction bases: 4. The CDR3 extends over 14 amino acids. In DNA form, the CDR3 reads TGTGCCAGCAGTTTCCTACTAGCGGCCGGGGAGCTGTTTTTT. Its translation is CASSFLLAAGELFF.

The chain joins TRBV19 to TRBJ2-1; 14 bases are a match to TRBD2. The CDR3 covers 15 residues. CDR1 LNHDA and CDR2 SQIVND come from the germline V gene (reference sequence). V lost 6 bases and J lost 9; bases outside the gene matches: 7. CDR3 sequence (DNA): TGTGCCAGTAGAAAGACTAGCGGGGGGGCACCTGAGCAGTTCTTC. The encoded protein is CASRKTSGGAPEQFF. Full variable domain (missing parts from reference TRBV19 and TRBJ2-1): DGGITQSPKYLFRKEGQNVTLSCEQNLNHDAMYWYRQDPGQGLRLIYYSQIVNDFQKGDIAEGYSVSREKKESFPLTVTSAQKNPTAFYLCASRKTSGGAPEQFFGPGTRLTVL.

This CDR3 reads CASSRISADTQYF. The CDR3 DNA reads TGTGCCAGCAGCCGGATTAGCGCAGATACGCAGTATTTT. This chain connects TRBV11-2 to TRBJ2-3; D is perhaps TRBD2 (5 bases). The CDR3 sequence is 13 residues long. The germline gives CDR1 SGHAT, CDR2 FQNNGV. V dropped 5 bases and J dropped 4 bases, with 10 bases sitting between them.

V and J are TRBV6-1 and TRBJ2-2; D unresolved. Trimming stripped 0 bases from V and 1 base from J, with 9 bases between. CDR1 and CDR2 from the germline V gene are MNHNS and SASEGT. The CDR3 consists of 16 residues. The CDR3 is CASSEAYNKNTGELFF. For the CDR3, the DNA is TGTGCCAGCAGTGAAGCATACAACAAGAACACCGGGGAGCTGTTTTTT.

This chain uses TRBV11-3 with TRBJ2-1; TRBD2 agrees at 13 bases. CDR3 length equals 15 residues. The V gene end was trimmed by 8 bases and the J gene end by 7 bases; junction bases not matched to a gene: 8. From germline, CDR1 is SGHNT and CDR2 YENEEA. DNA for the CDR3: TGTGCCAGCGGCCCGGGACTAGCGGGGATGAATGAGCAGTTCTTC. This translates into CASGPGLAGMNEQFF.

In nucleotides, the CDR3 is TGTGCCAGCAGCTTAAGTAGGACAGCTAGCACAGATACGCAGTATTTT. Its protein is CASSLSRTASTDTQYF. The J gene is TRBJ2-3, the V gene TRBV7-9; D might be TRBD1 (6 bases). This CDR3 has 16 residues. V lost 2 bases and J 0 bases, leaving 12 bases between the germline ends. Germline CDR1 reads SEHNR; CDR2 reads FQNEAQ (reference sequence).

This chain uses TRBV27 with TRBJ2-7; maybe TRBD2 (6 bases). The germline V gene encodes CDR1 MNHEY and CDR2 SMNVEV (reference sequence). V was trimmed by 3 bases and J by 2 bases, leaving 11 bases between them. The CDR3 sequence is 14 residues long. CDR3 amino acids: CASSFVTGAYEQYF. The CDR3 DNA reads TGTGCCAGCAGTTTCGTCACGGGAGCCTACGAGCAGTACTTC.

V usage is TRBV19 and J usage is TRBJ1-3, with D perhaps matching TRBD1 (5 bases). Deletions cut 8 bases from V and 4 bases from J, with 15 bases between. Per the germline V gene, CDR1 is LNHDA and CDR2 is SQIVND (reference sequence). This CDR3 is built from 14 residues. CDR3 sequence reads: CASSQTGRGNTIYF. CDR3 bases: TGTGCCAGTTCGCAAACAGGCCGAGGAAACACCATATATTTT.

V and J are TRBV3-1 (or the pseudogene TRBV3-2) and TRBJ2-7; TRBD1 matches 8 bases. The CDR3 runs 15 residues. Unmatched junction bases numbered 5, after V lost 2 bases and J lost 2 bases. Germline CDR1 reads LGHDT; CDR2 reads YNNKEL (reference sequence). The CDR3 loop reads CASSQRQGATYEQYF. The DNA for the CDR3 is TGTGCCAGCAGCCAAAGGCAGGGGGCCACCTACGAGCAGTACTTC.

This clone has only a few counts. The chain has TRBV2 and TRBJ2-1; a weak D match, TRBD2 (5 bases). The CDR3 consists of 14 residues. Germline V gene lookup returns CDR1 SNHLY and CDR2 FYNNEI. V dropped 2 bases and J dropped 7 bases, with 12 bases sitting between them. The CDR3 loop is CASSERLRGNEQFF. In DNA form, the CDR3 reads TGTGCCAGCAGTGAACGCCTCCGAGGGAATGAGCAGTTCTTC. Full variable domain (missing parts from reference TRBV2 and TRBJ2-1): EPEVTQTPSHQVTQMGQEVILRCVPISNHLYFYWYRQILGQKVEFLVSFYNNEISEKSEIFDDQFSVERPDGSNFTLKIRSTKLEDSAMYFCASSERLRGNEQFFGPGTRLTVL.

The chain has TRBV5-4 and TRBJ2-3; perhaps TRBD1 as D (6 bases). CDR3 length: 16 amino acids. Trimming cost V 1 base and J 6 bases, with 18 bases left between them. Germline loops: CDR1 SGHNT, CDR2 YYREEE (reference sequence). In DNA form, the CDR3 reads TGTGCCAGCAGCTTGCAGGGGAATCCTCGGGGCGATACGCAGTATTTT. This translates into CASSLQGNPRGDTQYF.

The genes are TRBV18 and TRBJ1-3; D gene uncertain. With 1 base removed from V and 1 base from J, the gap between germline ends came to 5 bases. This CDR3 contains 14 residues. Germline CDR1 is KGHSH and CDR2 is LQKENI. The CDR3 protein is CASSPRRSGNTIYF. CDR3 nucleotides: TGTGCCAGCTCACCACGGAGATCTGGAAACACCATATATTTT.

This chain connects TRBV5-8 to TRBJ1-1; 11 nucleotides align to TRBD1. Looked up from germline, CDR1 is SGHTS and CDR2 is YDEGEE. This CDR3 has 14 residues. After removal of 3 bases from V and 7 bases from J, the junction contained 5 bases not matched to a gene. The CDR3 reads CASSWGQGGSEAFF. The CDR3 DNA reads TGTGCCAGCAGCTGGGGACAGGGGGGGAGTGAAGCTTTCTTT.

The gene calls are TRBV5-4 and TRBJ1-6, with D possibly TRBD1 on 6 matching bases. The CDR3 runs to 15 residues. Germline V gene sequence: CDR1 SGHNT, CDR2 YYREEE (reference sequence). V was shortened by 4 bases and J by 9 bases, with 17 bases between the two germline ends. CDR3 amino acids: CASSGRDTSFSPLHF. CDR3 DNA: TGTGCCAGCAGCGGCCGGGACACATCATTTTCACCCCTCCACTTT. The full variable domain, completed using reference TRBV5-4 and TRBJ1-6, is ETGVTQSPTHLIKTRGQQVTLRCSSQSGHNTVSWYQQALGQGPQFIFQYYREEENGRGNFPPRFSGLQFPNYSSELNVNALELDDSALYLCASSGRDTSFSPLHFGNGTRLTVT.

The chain links TRBV11-2 to TRBJ1-1; possibly TRBD1 for D (5 bases). CDR1 and CDR2 (germline): SGHAT, FQNNGV. Trimming took off 1 base at V and 0 bases at J, with 9 bases between the two ends. This CDR3 is 15 amino acids long. For the CDR3, the DNA is TGTGCCAGCAGCTTAGCTGAAGGGGTGAACACTGAAGCTTTCTTT. It codes for CASSLAEGVNTEAFF. The full variable domain, its missing parts supplied by reference TRBV11-2 and TRBJ1-1, is EAGVAQSPRYKIIEKRQSVAFWCNPISGHATLYWYQQILGQGPKLLIQFQNNGVVDDSQLPKDRFSAERLKGVDSTLKIQPAKLEDSAVYLCASSLAEGVNTEAFFGQGTRLTVV.

The CDR3 protein is CASSTSGGPNEQFF. The CDR3 DNA follows: TGTGCCAGCAGCACTAGCGGGGGCCCCAATGAGCAGTTCTTC. The chain carries TRBV7-2 and TRBJ2-1, with 11 bases identical to TRBD2. The CDR3 consists of 14 residues. With 5 bases clipped from V and 6 bases from J, the junction kept 3 bases outside the gene matches. Per the germline V gene, CDR1 is SGHTA and CDR2 is FQGNSA. Supplemented by reference TRBV7-2 and TRBJ2-1, the full variable domain reads GAGVSQSPSNKVTEKGKDVELRCDPISGHTALYWYRQSLGQGLEFLIYFQGNSAPDKSGLPSDRFSAERTGGSVSTLTIQRTQQEDSAVYLCASSTSGGPNEQFFGPGTRLTVL.

This clone was detected a few times. The chain links TRBV2 to TRBJ1-5; 9 bases fit TRBD1. CDR1 is SNHLY and CDR2 is FYNNEI in the germline V gene. After removal of 5 bases from V and 4 bases from J, the junction contained 6 bases not matched to a gene. The CDR3 is 15 amino acids. CDR3 in DNA: TGTGCCAGCAGTTATGACAGGGGGGAAAATCAGCCCCAGCATTTT. Its translation: CASSYDRGENQPQHF.

The chain couples TRBV27 to TRBJ2-5; tentative D call: TRBD1 (6 bases). The CDR3 covers 13 residues. Per germline, CDR1 MNHEY and CDR2 SMNVEV (reference sequence). V gave up 5 bases and J gave up 7 bases, with 14 bases separating them. CDR3 amino acids: CASSPFLGGTQYF. Written as DNA, the CDR3 is TGTGCCAGCAGTCCTTTTTTAGGGGGGACCCAGTACTTC.

The chain combines TRBV5-4 with TRBJ1-4, with D possibly matching TRBD1 (5 bases). Germline lookup yields CDR1 SGHNT and CDR2 YYREEE (reference sequence). This CDR3 comprises 16 residues. Trimming shortened V by 3 bases and J by 3 bases, and 15 bases separated the two germline ends. This CDR3 is CASSWGGGAANEKLFF. The CDR3 nucleotides are TGTGCCAGCAGCTGGGGAGGAGGGGCGGCTAATGAAAAACTGTTTTTT.

J is TRBJ1-2 and V is TRBV3-1 (or the pseudogene TRBV3-2); 8 bases agree with TRBD1. The V gene end was trimmed by 1 base and the J gene end by 8 bases; junction bases not matched to a gene: 3. This CDR3 spans 13 amino acids. Germline V lookup: CDR1 LGHDT, CDR2 YNNKEL (reference sequence). CDR3 in amino acids: CASSQGQGNGYTF. For the CDR3, the DNA is TGTGCCAGCAGCCAAGGACAGGGGAACGGCTACACCTTC.

The rearrangement uses TRBV7-2 and TRBJ1-2, with TRBD1 matching over 7 bases. Germline CDR1 and CDR2: SGHTA and FQGNSA. The V gene end was trimmed by 6 bases and the J gene end by 0 bases; junction bases not matched to a gene: 4. The CDR3 has 14 amino acids. CDR3 in amino acids: CASRRGQPNYGYTF. DNA for the CDR3: TGTGCCAGCAGACGGGGACAGCCTAACTATGGCTACACCTTC.